These T cell receptor beta chains were read from a single sample in a study of a mutant IDH1 vaccine in newly diagnosed glioma. Their specific antigens are unknown. The method was immunoSEQ multiplex PCR; TCRdb's version includes in-frame clones alone and lacks a portion of them. This table holds 110,000 or so clones, about 90% found once. The sequenced sample was PBMCs, obtained from a glioma patient whose treatment included an IDH1 peptide vaccine. Every receptor here comes from a woman aged 45-65 years with glioma. The conserved cysteine and the conserved F or W are not part of the CDR3 here.

V: TRBV29-1; CDR3: SVVGGKTWEATQY
V: TRBV5-5; CDR3: ASSRVTGNSPLH
V: TRBV6-5; CDR3: ASAKAGPNEQF
V: TRBV23-1; CDR3: ASTLGTDSNQPQH
V: TRBV15; CDR3: ATSAPPAGVNTQY
V: TRBV10-3; CDR3: AISESWQGHTDTQY
V: TRBV19; CDR3: ASRDAGGNEKLF
V: TRBV7-9; CDR3: ASSLVRGDFHEQY
V: TRBV4-1; CDR3: ASSRSGSTDTQY
V: TRBV28; CDR3: ASSRSGLSYEQY
V: TRBV9; CDR3: ASSVGLAGGETQY
V: TRBV27; CDR3: ASSPGGYTQY
V: TRBV10-3; CDR3: AISETDFGQPQH
V: TRBV6-1; CDR3: ASKQADYEQY
V: TRBV7-9; CDR3: ASSFTSTPNEQF
V: TRBV7-8; CDR3: ASSPRVQEKLF
V: TRBV7-9; CDR3: ASSLDPYGYT